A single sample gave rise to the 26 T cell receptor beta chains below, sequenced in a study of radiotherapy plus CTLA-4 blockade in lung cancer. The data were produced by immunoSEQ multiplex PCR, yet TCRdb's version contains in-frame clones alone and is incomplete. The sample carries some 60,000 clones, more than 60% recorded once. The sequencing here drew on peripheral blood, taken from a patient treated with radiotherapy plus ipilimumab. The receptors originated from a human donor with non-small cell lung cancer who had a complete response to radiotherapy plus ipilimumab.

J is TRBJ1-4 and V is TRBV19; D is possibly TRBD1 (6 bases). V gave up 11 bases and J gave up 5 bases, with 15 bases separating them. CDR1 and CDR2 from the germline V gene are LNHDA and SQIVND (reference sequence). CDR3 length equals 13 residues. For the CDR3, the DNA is TGTGCCTCGGGCGCAGGGGCGAATGAAAAACTGTTTTTT. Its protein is CASGAGANEKLFF.

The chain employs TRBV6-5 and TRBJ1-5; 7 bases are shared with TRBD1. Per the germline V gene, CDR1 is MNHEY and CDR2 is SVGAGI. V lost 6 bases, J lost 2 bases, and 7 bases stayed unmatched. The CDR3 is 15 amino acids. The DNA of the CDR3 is TGTGCCAGCAGACCAACAGGGGTTGGCAATCAGCCCCAGCATTTT. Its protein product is CASRPTGVGNQPQHF.

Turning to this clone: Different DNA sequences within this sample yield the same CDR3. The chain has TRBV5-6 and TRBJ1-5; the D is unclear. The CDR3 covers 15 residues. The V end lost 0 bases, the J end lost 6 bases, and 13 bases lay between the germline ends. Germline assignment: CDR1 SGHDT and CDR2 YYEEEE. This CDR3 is CASSLAFGGSQPQHF. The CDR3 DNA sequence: TGTGCCAGCAGCTTGGCATTCGGAGGAAGTCAGCCCCAGCATTTT.

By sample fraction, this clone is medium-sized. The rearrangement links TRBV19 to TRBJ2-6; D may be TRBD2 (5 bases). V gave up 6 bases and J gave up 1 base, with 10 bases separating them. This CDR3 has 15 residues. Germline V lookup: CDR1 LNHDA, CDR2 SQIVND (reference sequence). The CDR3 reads CASSRRRSGANVLTF. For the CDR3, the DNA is TGTGCCAGTAGCAGACGGAGGTCTGGGGCCAACGTCCTGACTTTC.

CDR3 loop: CASSPGGAANYGYTF. The CDR3 region has the DNA TGTGCCAGCAGCCCTGGGGGGGCAGCTAACTATGGCTACACCTTC. The J gene is TRBJ1-2, the V gene TRBV7-9, with D possibly being TRBD1 (6 bases). Per the germline V gene, CDR1 is SEHNR and CDR2 is FQNEAQ (reference sequence). The CDR3 covers 15 residues. V lost 5 bases and J 0 bases, leaving 13 bases between the germline ends.

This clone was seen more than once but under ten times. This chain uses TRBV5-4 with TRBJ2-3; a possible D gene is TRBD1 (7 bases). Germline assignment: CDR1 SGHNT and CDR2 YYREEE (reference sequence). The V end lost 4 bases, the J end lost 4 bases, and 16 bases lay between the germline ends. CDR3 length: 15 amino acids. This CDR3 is CASSGGTALSDTQYF. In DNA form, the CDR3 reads TGTGCCAGCAGCGGGGGGACAGCATTGTCAGATACGCAGTATTTT. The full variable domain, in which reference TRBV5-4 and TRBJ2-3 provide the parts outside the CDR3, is ETGVTQSPTHLIKTRGQQVTLRCSSQSGHNTVSWYQQALGQGPQFIFQYYREEENGRGNFPPRFSGLQFPNYSSELNVNALELDDSALYLCASSGGTALSDTQYFGPGTRLTVL.

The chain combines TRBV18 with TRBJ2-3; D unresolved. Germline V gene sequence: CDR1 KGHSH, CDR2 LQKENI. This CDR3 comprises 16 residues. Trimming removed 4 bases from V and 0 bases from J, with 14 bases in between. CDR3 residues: CASSRPRLLSTDTQYF. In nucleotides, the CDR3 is TGTGCCAGCTCACGCCCCAGGCTCTTGAGCACAGATACGCAGTATTTT.

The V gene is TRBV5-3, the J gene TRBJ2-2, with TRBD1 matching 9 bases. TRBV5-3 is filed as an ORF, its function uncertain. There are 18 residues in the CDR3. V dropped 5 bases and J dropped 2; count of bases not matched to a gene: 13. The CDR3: CARSFPGDRGENTGELFF. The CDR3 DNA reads TGTGCCAGAAGTTTCCCCGGTGACAGGGGGGAAAACACCGGGGAGCTGTTTTTT.

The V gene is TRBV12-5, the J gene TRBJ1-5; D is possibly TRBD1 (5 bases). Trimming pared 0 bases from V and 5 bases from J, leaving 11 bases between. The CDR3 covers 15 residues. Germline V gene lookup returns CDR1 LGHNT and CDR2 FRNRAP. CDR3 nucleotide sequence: TGTGCTAGTGGTTTGGTAATGGGGGGGGATCAGCCCCAGCATTTT. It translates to CASGLVMGGDQPQHF.

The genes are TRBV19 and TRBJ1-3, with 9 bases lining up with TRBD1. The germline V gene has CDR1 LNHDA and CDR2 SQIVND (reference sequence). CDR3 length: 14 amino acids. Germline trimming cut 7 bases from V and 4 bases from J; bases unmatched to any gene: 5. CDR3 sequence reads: CASTDRGDGNTIYF. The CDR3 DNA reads TGTGCCAGTACCGACAGGGGGGACGGAAACACCATATATTTT.

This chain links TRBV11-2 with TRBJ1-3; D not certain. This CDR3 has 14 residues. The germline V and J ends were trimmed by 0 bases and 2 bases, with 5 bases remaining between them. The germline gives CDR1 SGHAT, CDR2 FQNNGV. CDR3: CASSLEFTGNTIYF. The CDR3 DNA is TGTGCCAGCAGCTTAGAGTTCACTGGAAACACCATATATTTT.

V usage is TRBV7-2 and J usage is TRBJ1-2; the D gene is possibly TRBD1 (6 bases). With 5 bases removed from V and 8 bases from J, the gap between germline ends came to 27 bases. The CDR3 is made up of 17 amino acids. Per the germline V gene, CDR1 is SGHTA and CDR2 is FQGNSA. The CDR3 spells CASSAAGAGEVGRGYTF. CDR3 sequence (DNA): TGTGCCAGCAGCGCGGCGGGGGCAGGGGAGGTTGGGAGAGGCTACACCTTC.

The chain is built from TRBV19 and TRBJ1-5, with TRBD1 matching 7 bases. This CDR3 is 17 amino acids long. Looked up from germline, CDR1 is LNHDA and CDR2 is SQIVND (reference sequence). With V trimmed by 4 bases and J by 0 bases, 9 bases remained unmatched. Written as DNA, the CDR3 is TGTGCCAGTAGTACACAGGGGAGTGGCTATAGCAATCAGCCCCAGCATTTT. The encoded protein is CASSTQGSGYSNQPQHF.

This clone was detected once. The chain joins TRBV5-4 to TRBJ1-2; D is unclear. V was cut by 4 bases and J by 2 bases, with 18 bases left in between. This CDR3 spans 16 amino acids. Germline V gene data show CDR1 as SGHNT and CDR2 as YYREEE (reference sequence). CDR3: CASSPNIGSGNYGYTF. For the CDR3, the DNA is TGTGCCAGCAGCCCGAACATTGGGTCGGGAAACTATGGCTACACCTTC.

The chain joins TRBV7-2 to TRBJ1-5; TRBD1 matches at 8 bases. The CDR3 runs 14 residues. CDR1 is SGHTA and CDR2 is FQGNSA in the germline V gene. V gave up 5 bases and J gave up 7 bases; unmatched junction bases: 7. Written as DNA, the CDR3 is TGTGCCAGCAGCAAGGACAGGGTAGGGCAGCCCCAGCATTTT. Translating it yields CASSKDRVGQPQHF.

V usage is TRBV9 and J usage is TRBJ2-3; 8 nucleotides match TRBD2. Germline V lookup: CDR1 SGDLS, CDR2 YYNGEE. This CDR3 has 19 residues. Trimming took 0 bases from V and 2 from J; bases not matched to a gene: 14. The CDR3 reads CASSVATLTSGRTTDTQYF. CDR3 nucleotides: TGTGCCAGCAGCGTAGCTACCCTTACCAGCGGGAGAACCACAGATACGCAGTATTTT.

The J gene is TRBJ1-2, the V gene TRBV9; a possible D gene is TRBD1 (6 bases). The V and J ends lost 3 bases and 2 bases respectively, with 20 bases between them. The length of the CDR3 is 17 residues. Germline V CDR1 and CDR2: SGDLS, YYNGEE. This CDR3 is CASSEQHSGTRNYGYTF. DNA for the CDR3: TGTGCCAGCAGCGAACAACACTCCGGGACAAGAAACTATGGCTACACCTTC.

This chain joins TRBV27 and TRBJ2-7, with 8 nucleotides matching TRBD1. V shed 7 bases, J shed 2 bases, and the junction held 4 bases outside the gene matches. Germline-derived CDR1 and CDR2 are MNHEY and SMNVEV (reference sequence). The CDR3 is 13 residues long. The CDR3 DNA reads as TGTGCCAGCATGAGGGACAGGACCTACGAGCAGTACTTC. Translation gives CASMRDRTYEQYF.

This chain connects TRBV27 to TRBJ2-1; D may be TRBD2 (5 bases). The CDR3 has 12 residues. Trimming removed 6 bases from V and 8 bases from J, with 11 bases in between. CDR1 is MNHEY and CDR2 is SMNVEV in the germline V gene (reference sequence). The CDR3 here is CASRREWHEQFF. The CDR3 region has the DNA TGTGCCAGCAGAAGGGAGTGGCATGAGCAGTTCTTC.

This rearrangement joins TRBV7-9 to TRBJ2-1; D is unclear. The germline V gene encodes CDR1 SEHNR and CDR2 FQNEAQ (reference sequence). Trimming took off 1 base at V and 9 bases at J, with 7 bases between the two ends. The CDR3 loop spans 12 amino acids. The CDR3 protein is CASSLDTSEQFF. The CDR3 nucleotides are TGTGCCAGCAGCTTAGATACATCTGAGCAGTTCTTC.

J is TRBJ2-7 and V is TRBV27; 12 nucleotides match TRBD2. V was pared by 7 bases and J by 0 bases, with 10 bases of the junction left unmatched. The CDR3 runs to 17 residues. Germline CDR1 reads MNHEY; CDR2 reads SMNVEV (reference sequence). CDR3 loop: CASIPRGLAGSSYEQYV. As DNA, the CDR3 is TGTGCCAGCATCCCCCGTGGACTAGCGGGGAGCTCCTACGAGCAGTACGTC.

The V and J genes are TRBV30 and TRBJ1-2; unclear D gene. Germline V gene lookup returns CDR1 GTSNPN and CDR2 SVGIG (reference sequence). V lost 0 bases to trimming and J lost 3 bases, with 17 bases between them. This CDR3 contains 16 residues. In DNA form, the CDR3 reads TGTGCCTGGAGTGTACGGGTAGGAGTCATCGACTATGGCTACACCTTC. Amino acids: CAWSVRVGVIDYGYTF.

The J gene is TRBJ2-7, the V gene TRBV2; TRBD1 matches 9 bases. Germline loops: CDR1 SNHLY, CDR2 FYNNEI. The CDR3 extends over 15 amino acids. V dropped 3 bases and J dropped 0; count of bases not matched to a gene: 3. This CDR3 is CASSDPGQGSYEQYV. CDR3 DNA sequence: TGTGCCAGCAGTGACCCGGGACAGGGCTCCTACGAGCAGTACGTC.

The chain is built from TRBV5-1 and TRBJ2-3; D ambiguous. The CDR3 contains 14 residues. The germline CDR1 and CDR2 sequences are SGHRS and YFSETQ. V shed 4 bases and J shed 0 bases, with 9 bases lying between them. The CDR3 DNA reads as TGCGCCAGCAGCGCTACCCGAAGCACAGATACGCAGTATTTT. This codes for CASSATRSTDTQYF.

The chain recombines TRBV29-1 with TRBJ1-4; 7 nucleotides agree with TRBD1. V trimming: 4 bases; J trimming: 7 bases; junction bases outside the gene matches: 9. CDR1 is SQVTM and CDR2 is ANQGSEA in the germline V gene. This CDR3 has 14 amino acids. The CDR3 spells CSVVGTGVGEKLFF. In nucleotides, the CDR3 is TGCAGCGTTGTGGGTACAGGGGTCGGTGAAAAACTGTTTTTT.

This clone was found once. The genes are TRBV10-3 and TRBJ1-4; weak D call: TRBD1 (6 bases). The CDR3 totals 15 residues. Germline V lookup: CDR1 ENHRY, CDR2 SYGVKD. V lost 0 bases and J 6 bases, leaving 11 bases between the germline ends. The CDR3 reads CAISESKGGDEKLFF. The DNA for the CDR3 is TGTGCCATCAGTGAGTCGAAGGGGGGGGATGAAAAACTGTTTTTT.